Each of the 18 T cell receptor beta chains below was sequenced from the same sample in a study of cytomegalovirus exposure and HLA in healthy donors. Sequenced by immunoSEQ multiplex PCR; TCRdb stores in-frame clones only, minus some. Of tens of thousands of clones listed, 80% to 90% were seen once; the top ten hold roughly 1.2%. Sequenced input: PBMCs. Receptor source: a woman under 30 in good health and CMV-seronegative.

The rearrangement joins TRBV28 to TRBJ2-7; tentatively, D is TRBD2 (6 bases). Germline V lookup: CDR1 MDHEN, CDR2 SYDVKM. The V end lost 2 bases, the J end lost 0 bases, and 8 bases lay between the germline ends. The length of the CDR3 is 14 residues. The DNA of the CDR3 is TGTGCCAGCAGTTTAGCGGGGCGCTCCTACGAGCAGTACTTC. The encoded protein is CASSLAGRSYEQYF.

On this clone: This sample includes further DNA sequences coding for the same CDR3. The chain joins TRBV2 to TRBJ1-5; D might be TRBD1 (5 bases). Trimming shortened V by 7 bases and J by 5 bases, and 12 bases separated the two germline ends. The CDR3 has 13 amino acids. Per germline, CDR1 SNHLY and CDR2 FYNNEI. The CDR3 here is CASIEGLHQPQHF. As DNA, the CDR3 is TGTGCCAGCATAGAGGGACTTCATCAGCCCCAGCATTTT.

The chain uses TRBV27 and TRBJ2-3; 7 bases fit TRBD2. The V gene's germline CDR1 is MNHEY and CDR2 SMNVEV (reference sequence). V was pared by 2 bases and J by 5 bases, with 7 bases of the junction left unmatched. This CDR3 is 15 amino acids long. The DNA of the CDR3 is TGTGCCAGCAGTTTAGGGGCGGGAGTAGTAGATACGCAGTATTTT. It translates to CASSLGAGVVDTQYF.

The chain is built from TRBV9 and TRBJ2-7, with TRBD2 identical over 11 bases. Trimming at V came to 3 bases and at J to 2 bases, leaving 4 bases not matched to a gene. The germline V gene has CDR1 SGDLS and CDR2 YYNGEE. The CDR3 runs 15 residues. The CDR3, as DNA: TGTGCCAGCAGCGAGGGGACTAGCGGACCCTACGAGCAGTACTTC. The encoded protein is CASSEGTSGPYEQYF.

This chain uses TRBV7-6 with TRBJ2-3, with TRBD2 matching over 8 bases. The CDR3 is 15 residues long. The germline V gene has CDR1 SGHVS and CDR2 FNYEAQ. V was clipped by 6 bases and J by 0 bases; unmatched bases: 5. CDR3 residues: CASSSLAASTDTQYF. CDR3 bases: TGTGCCAGCAGTTCACTAGCGGCTAGCACAGATACGCAGTATTTT.

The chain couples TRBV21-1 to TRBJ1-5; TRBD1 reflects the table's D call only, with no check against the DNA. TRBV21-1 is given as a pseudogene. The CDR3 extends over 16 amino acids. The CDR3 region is CASSKGQQGSNQPQHF. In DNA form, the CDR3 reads TGTGCCAGCAGCAAAGGACAACAGGGCTCCAATCAGCCCCAGCATTTT.

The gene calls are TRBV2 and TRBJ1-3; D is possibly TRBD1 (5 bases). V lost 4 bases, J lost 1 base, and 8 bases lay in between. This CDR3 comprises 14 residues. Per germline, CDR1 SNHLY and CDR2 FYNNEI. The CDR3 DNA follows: TGTGCCAGCAGTGGGAGACAGTCTGGAAACACCATATATTTT. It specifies CASSGRQSGNTIYF.

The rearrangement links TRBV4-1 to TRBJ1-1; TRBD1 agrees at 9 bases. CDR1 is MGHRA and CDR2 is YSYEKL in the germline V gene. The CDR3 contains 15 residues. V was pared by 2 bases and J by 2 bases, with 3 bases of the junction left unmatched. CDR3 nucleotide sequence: TGCGCCAGCAGCCAATGGGACAGGGATAACACTGAAGCTTTCTTT. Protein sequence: CASSQWDRDNTEAFF.

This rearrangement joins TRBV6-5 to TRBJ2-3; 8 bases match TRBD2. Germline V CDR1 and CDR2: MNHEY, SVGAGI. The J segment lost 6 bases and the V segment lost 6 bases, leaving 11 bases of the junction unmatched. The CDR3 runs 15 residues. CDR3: CASRPPSGSGDTQYF. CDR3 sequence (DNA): TGTGCCAGCAGGCCCCCTAGCGGGTCCGGGGATACGCAGTATTTT.

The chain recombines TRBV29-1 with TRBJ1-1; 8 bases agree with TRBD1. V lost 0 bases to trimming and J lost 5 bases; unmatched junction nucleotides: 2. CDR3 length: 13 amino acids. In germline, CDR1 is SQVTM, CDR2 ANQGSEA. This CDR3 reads CSVEDDRGTEAFF. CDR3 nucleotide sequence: TGCAGCGTTGAAGATGACAGGGGAACTGAAGCTTTCTTT.

This CDR3 reads CASRDSTGVEGGYTF. Here the CDR3 DNA reads TGTGCCAGCAGGGACTCGACAGGGGTTGAAGGTGGCTACACCTTC. The chain joins TRBV28 to TRBJ1-2; 8 nucleotides agree with TRBD1. The trim removed 6 bases at V and 7 bases at J, leaving 13 bases unmatched. The germline V gene encodes CDR1 MDHEN and CDR2 SYDVKM. The CDR3 spans 15 residues.

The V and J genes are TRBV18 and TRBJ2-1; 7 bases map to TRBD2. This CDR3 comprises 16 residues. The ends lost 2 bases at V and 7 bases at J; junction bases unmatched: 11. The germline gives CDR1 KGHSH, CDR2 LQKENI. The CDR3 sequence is CASSPVGGGPRNEQFF. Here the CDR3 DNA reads TGTGCCAGCTCACCAGTCGGGGGAGGGCCTCGGAATGAGCAGTTCTTC.

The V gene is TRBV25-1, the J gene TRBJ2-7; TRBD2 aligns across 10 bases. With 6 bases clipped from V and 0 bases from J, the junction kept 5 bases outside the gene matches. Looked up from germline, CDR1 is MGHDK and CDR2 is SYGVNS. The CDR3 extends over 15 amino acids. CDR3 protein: CASRDSGGPSYEQYF. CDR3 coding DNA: TGTGCCAGCAGGGATAGCGGGGGGCCCTCCTACGAGCAGTACTTC.

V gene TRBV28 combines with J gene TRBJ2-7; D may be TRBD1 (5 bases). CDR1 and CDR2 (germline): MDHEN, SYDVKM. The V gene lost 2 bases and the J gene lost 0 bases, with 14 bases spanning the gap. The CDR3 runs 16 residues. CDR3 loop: CASSLGWGSHSYEQYF. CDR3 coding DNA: TGTGCCAGCAGTTTAGGTTGGGGCAGTCACTCCTACGAGCAGTACTTC. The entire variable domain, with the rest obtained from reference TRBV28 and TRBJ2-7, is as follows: DVKVTQSSRYLVKRTGEKVFLECVQDMDHENMFWYRQDPGLGLRLIYFSYDVKMKEKGDIPEGYSVSREKKERFSLILESASTNQTSMYLCASSLGWGSHSYEQYFGPGTRLTVT.

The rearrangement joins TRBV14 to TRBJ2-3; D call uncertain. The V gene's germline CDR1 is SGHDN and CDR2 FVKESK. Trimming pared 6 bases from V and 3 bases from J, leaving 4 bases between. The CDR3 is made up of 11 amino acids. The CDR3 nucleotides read TGTGCCAGCAGTCTTACAGATACGCAGTATTTT. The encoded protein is CASSLTDTQYF.

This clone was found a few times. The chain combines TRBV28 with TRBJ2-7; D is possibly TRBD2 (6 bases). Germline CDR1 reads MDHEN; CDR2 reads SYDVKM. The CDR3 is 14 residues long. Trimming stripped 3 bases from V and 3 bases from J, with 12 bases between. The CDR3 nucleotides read TGTGCCAGCAGTTTTACGGGAGTGGTCTACGAGCAGTACTTC. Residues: CASSFTGVVYEQYF.

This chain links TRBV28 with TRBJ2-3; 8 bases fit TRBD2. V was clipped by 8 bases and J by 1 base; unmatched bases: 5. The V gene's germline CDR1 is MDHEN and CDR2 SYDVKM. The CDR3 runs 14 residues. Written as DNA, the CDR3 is TGTGCCAGCCGGGGGGGCCCAGGCACAGATACGCAGTATTTT. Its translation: CASRGGPGTDTQYF.

CDR3 bases: TGTGCCAGTAGTCCCCGAGGAGGGATCAATGAGCAGTTCTTC. Translation gives CASSPRGGINEQFF. V usage is TRBV19 and J usage is TRBJ2-1, with D possibly TRBD2 on 6 matching bases. The V gene's germline CDR1 is LNHDA and CDR2 SQIVND (reference sequence). V was clipped by 5 bases and J by 6 bases, with 14 bases between them. The CDR3 consists of 14 residues. Combining the CDR3 with reference TRBV19 and TRBJ2-1 gives the whole variable domain DGGITQSPKYLFRKEGQNVTLSCEQNLNHDAMYWYRQDPGQGLRLIYYSQIVNDFQKGDIAEGYSVSREKKESFPLTVTSAQKNPTAFYLCASSPRGGINEQFFGPGTRLTVL.